Described below is a single T cell receptor (beta chain) sequence and its context. What it binds is unknown. The entry originates in a study of cytomegalovirus exposure and HLA in healthy donors. The CDR3 totals 16 residues. Per germline, CDR1 SQVTM and CDR2 ANQGSEA. Germline trimming cut 4 bases from V and 4 bases from J; bases unmatched to any gene: 6. Notes on the study in general: Most subjects' HLA-A and HLA-B alleles were reportedly predicted from TCR beta sequences. HLA allele associations emerged for fewer than 20,000 TCR beta sequences in a later analysis, at 0.05 false discovery rate. As a later analysis revealed, the rate of TCR association differed by HLA locus, with DRB1 most and HLA-C fewest.

60 Vbeta and 13 Jbeta primers were used in PCR. Some clones are missing from TCRdb's copy, which holds only in-frame ones; the method was immunoSEQ multiplex PCR. The specimen's table records 150,000 to 200,000 clones. The sequencing sample was made of PBMCs. The chain is built from TRBV29-1 and TRBJ2-2; 13 bases are a match to TRBD2. The receptor's source is a woman in her fifties or sixties in good health and CMV-seronegative. For the CDR3, the DNA is TGCAGCGTTGCCCGGGGACTAGCGGGAACCACCGGGGAGCTGTTTTTT. The encoded protein is CSVARGLAGTTGELFF.